A single sample is the source of the 14 T cell receptor beta chains below, sequenced in a study of T cell repertoires in cytomegalovirus infection. Each CDR3 protein gets one entry after TCRdb re-called the reads with MiXCR. The sample lists some 680,000 distinct CDR3 sequences, about a third occurring once. The sample was PBMCs. All receptors come from a human donor in good health (CMV status not recorded). Some clones in this sample may be carry-over from other donors' samples.

The chain uses TRBV6-8 and TRBJ2-7; the D gene is possibly TRBD2 (5 bases). The CDR3 is made up of 16 amino acids. CDR1 and CDR2 (germline): MNHGY, SAAAGT. Trimming took 2 bases from V and 3 from J, leaving 17 bases between them. In DNA form, the CDR3 reads TGTGCCAGCAGTTACAAGACACCCTCGGGAAGCTACGAGCAGTACTTC. It is translated as CASSYKTPSGSYEQYF.

This clonotype was picked up a small number of times. This chain joins TRBV7-3 and TRBJ2-5; unclear D gene. CDR3 length: 13 residues. Germline V lookup: CDR1 SGHTA, CDR2 FQGTGA. Trimming left V 6 bases short and J 4 bases short, with 12 bases between. CDR3 amino acids: CASSYMSGETQYF. CDR3 nucleotide sequence: TGTGCCAGCAGTTACATGTCGGGAGAGACCCAGTACTTC.

This clonotype was observed a few times. This chain links TRBV5-1 with TRBJ2-7; 10 bases line up with TRBD1. The length of the CDR3 is 15 residues. With 5 bases clipped from V and 6 bases from J, the junction kept 11 bases outside the gene matches. Germline V gene sequence: CDR1 SGHRS, CDR2 YFSETQ. Here the CDR3 DNA reads TGCGCCAGCAGGGATCTACGACAGGGGGCGTCCGAGCAGTACTTC. Protein sequence: CASRDLRQGASEQYF.

This clonotype is a singleton in its sample. V gene TRBV20-1 combines with J gene TRBJ1-2; D is uncertain. CDR3 length equals 11 residues. V lost 3 bases and J lost 7, with 9 bases in between. Looked up from germline, CDR1 is DFQATT and CDR2 is SNEGSKA (reference sequence). Here the CDR3 DNA reads TGCAGTGCTAGCGGCCAGGCTGGCTACACCTTC. Protein product: CSASGQAGYTF.

There are many counts of this clonotype. The genes are TRBV11-2 and TRBJ1-2, with 8 bases aligning to TRBD1. Germline-derived CDR1 and CDR2 are SGHAT and FQNNGV. CDR3 length: 15 residues. V shed 5 bases and J 7 bases; nucleotides not matched to a gene: 12. CDR3 protein: CASSPGWQGALGYTF. The CDR3 region has the DNA TGTGCCAGCAGCCCCGGGTGGCAGGGGGCGCTTGGCTACACCTTC.

The chain combines TRBV10-2 with TRBJ2-1; D remains unclear. The CDR3 runs 14 residues. In germline, CDR1 is WSHSY, CDR2 SAAADI. V gave up 0 bases and J gave up 8 bases, with 11 bases separating them. The CDR3 sequence is CASSESGVADEQFF. The CDR3 DNA reads as TGCGCCAGCAGTGAGTCTGGGGTAGCCGATGAGCAGTTCTTC.

J is TRBJ2-2 and V is TRBV4-2; the match to TRBD2 covers 13 bases. Germline V gives CDR1 LGHNA, CDR2 YNFKEQ. The junction had 5 bases not matched to a gene; V was cut back by 0 bases and J by 4 bases. The CDR3 is made up of 18 amino acids. CDR3 protein: CASSQELAGGPRTGELFF. For the CDR3, the DNA is TGTGCCAGCAGCCAAGAACTAGCGGGAGGGCCTCGCACCGGGGAGCTGTTTTTT.

In the case of this clonotype: The CDR3 does not close with the conserved phenylalanine or tryptophan, likely indicating a read error. V usage is TRBV7-3 and J usage is TRBJ2-2; TRBD2 might be the D (6 bases). Trimming took 3 bases from V and 7 from J, leaving 12 bases between them. The CDR3 is 14 amino acids. Germline V CDR1 and CDR2: SGHTA, FQGTGA. CDR3 nucleotides: TGTGCCAGCAGCTTGACGGGGGTTGGCGGGGAGCTGTTTATT. This encodes CASSLTGVGGELFI.

This clonotype has just a few counts. This chain uses TRBV2 with TRBJ2-7; D is unclear. The CDR3 sequence is 11 residues long. In germline, CDR1 is SNHLY, CDR2 FYNNEI. Trimming stripped 4 bases from V and 9 bases from J, with 10 bases between. CDR3 nucleotides: TGTGCCAGCAGTGGGTCCCGGGCGCAGTACTTC. Protein: CASSGSRAQYF.

The chain has TRBV24-1 and TRBJ2-1; no clear D. V was clipped by 0 bases and J by 0 bases, with 8 bases between them. This CDR3 has 16 amino acids. Germline V CDR1 and CDR2: KGHDR, SFDVKD. This chain's CDR3 is CATSDLKVSSYNEQFF. In DNA, the CDR3 is TGTGCCACCAGTGATTTGAAGGTGAGCTCCTACAATGAGCAGTTCTTC.

In this sample, this clonotype turned up a few times. The chain links TRBV7-8 to TRBJ1-2, with 7 bases fitting TRBD1. The CDR3 has 16 amino acids. Unmatched junction bases numbered 11, after V lost 0 bases and J lost 7 bases. Germline V CDR1 and CDR2: SGHVS, FQNEAQ. Written as DNA, the CDR3 is TGTGCCAGCAGCTTAGCGCGGGTAGGGGGCGGATCTGGCTACACCTTC. It translates to CASSLARVGGGSGYTF.

This clonotype showed up just a few times. The chain is built from TRBV12-3 or TRBV12-4 and TRBJ2-1, with D possibly being TRBD1 (5 bases). This CDR3 is 15 amino acids long. V was pared by 1 base and J by 2 bases, with 9 bases between. This CDR3 reads CASSLGRAAYNEQFF. CDR3 nucleotides: TGTGCCAGCAGTTTAGGCAGGGCGGCCTACAATGAGCAGTTCTTC.

V is TRBV27 and J is TRBJ1-1, with a possible D match to TRBD1 (5 bases). This CDR3 contains 14 residues. In germline, CDR1 is MNHEY, CDR2 SMNVEV (reference sequence). Trimming shortened V by 5 bases and J by 0 bases, and 10 bases separated the two germline ends. The CDR3 DNA follows: TGTGCCAGCAGTAACAGGTTCATGAACACTGAAGCTTTCTTT. This gives the protein CASSNRFMNTEAFF.

This clonotype was found a few times. The rearrangement uses TRBV7-3 and TRBJ2-1, with 8 bases lining up with TRBD1. CDR3 length: 15 residues. The ends lost 5 bases at V and 9 bases at J; junction bases unmatched: 12. Germline assignment: CDR1 SGHTA and CDR2 FQGTGA. This CDR3 is CASSTRQGSFGEQFF. Here the CDR3 DNA reads TGTGCCAGCAGCACGCGACAGGGGTCTTTCGGTGAGCAGTTCTTC.